Here is one TCR beta chain with its context. Its target antigen remains unknown. The record has no base qualities; no much larger clone is one base away. This sample is drawn from a study of shared clonotypes between healthy human individuals (dated by TCRdb to 2020 to 2021). In the study overall: The cohort comprised a couple of women and three men aged 18 to 49 years. For each donor, CD4 naive and CD4 memory were each run on three plates, CD8 naive on two plates, and CD8 memory on one plate. To estimate repertoire size and how much clonotypes are shared between individuals, the study performed deep sequencing of blood TCR repertoires from roughly five healthy adults. Libraries were prepared and TCR repertoires were sequenced by different laboratories using diverse techniques, in order to increase sequencing depth and limit assay-specific biases. Per donor, leukapheresis produced somewhere between about 0.94 and 9 billion PBMCs. General findings and caveats noted by the study authors: Across four donors, about 5% of naive CD4, approximately 3.5% of naive CD8, 2.3% of memory CD4, and roughly 0.41% of memory CD8 clonotypes were shared. Even with the large sequencing depth, rarefaction of the sorted-subset datasets indicated that sequencing was incomplete. Sampling was limited to blood, and TCR repertoires in tissue likely differ from TCR repertoires in blood. Naive subsets generally had larger estimated clonotype richness than memory subsets did. Based on pairwise subsampling, the degree of clonotype sharing among donors was expected to be affected by sequencing depth. Compared with non-shared clonotypes, the clonotypes found in all four sorted-subset donors had higher generation probabilities. The genetic and exposure-history diversity represented was limited by the small number of donors.

Healthy HIV-negative adults with no recently reported acute infections or vaccinations were included as donors. Every donor was a Caucasian adult residing in Nashville, Tennessee, USA. CD4+ T cells were enriched through magnetic negative selection, after which naive cells were positively selected on CD45RA and the remaining negative fraction served as the memory subset. After blood collection by leukapheresis, PBMCs were isolated using Ficoll-Histopaque density gradient centrifugation and then cryopreserved in the vapor phase of liquid nitrogen. Purity and quantity of every magnetically sorted T cell population were checked by analytical flow cytometry. Genomic DNA was isolated from each sorted fraction and quantified by UV absorbance on a Nanodrop 2000c. The CDR3, from cysteine to phenylalanine, totals 16 residues. The sequence is cut down to CDR3 DNA, 48 bases in frame from base 1. V is cut by 1 base and J by 8 bases, and the space between the germline ends is 20 bases. As encoded in the germline V gene, CDR1 is ENHRY while CDR2 is SYGVKD.

Using the deep immunoSEQ assay, TCR CDR3 regions were amplified from genomic DNA by multiplex PCR. Extracted genomic DNA from each cell subset was distributed evenly across all wells of several immunoSEQ 96-well plates, and each plate was treated as a replicate. For sorted subsets, around 200 ng genomic DNA, equal to some 28,000 T cell genomes, was loaded into each replicate PCR. Purified libraries were quantified with a Qubit 3.0 fluorometer, sized on a Bioanalyzer 2100, and re-quantified with the KAPA Library Quantification kit. Every immunoSEQ 96-well plate was sequenced on a separate single-read 150-cycle Illumina NextSeq 550 flow cell. From the authors' description of their analysis: Because the immunoSEQ output included only junctional sequences and no quality scores, the filtering could not be the same as the filtering used for full-length reads. Sequences were annotated with PyIR, a Python wrapper for IgBLAST v1.9, and V/J genes and CDR3 were assigned using IMGT germline references. Reads were filtered out if the reads had weak V/J assignments (E-value above 1e-6), no CDR3, stop codons, out-of-frame junctions, or ambiguous translated residues. V3J clonotypes were defined as sequences sharing the same inferred V gene, J gene, and CDR3 amino acid sequence. Percentage overlap between repertoires was computed as shared unique clonotypes divided by the size of the smaller repertoire. Richness of each repertoire was evaluated using RTK rarefaction, the Chao1 estimator, and Recon v2.1 estimates of unobserved clonotypes. For all TCRbeta clonotypes obtained by the gDNA method from a few donors, generation probabilities were computed with OLGA. TCRdb took this table from immuneACCESS and kept in-frame rearrangements with V and J called. Such tables lack part of the clones; where checked against another copy, unresolved V genes explain under half of the gap, and the rest is unexplained. That table furnishes V, J and clone size, whereas the DNA furnished D and trimming. For this sample there are approximately 2.4 million clones; under 97% appear just once. Roughly 0.13% of the sample lies in the top ten.

This clonotype was sampled from a man in his late teens or twenties in good health. The source material was naive CD4+ T cells sorted from blood. In light of the paper, this sample's cell subset or site label describes: CD45RA+ positively selected. The V gene is TRBV10-3 and the J gene is TRBJ1-1; a tentative D match to TRBD1 spans 5 bases. At the DNA level, the sequence is TGTGCCATCAGTGAGTTCCCCCACGACAGACCGGTGGAAGCTTTCTTT. It encodes CAISEFPHDRPVEAFF.